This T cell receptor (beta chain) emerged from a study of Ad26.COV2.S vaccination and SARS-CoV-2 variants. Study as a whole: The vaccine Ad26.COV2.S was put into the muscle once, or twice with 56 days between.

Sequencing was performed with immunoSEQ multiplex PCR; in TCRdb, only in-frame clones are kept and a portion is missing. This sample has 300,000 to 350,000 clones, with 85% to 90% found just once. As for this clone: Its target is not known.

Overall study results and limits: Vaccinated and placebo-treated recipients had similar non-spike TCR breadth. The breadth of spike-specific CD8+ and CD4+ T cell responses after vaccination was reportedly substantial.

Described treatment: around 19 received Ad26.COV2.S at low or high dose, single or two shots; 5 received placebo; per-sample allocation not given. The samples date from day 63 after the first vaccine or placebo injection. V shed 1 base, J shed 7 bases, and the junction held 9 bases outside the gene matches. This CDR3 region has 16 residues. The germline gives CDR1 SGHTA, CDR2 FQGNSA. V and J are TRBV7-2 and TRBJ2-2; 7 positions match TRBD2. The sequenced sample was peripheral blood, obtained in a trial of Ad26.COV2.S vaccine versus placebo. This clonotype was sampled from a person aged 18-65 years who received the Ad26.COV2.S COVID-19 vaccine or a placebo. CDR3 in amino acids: CASSLVLGGGRGELFF. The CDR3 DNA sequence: TGTGCCAGCAGCTTAGTCCTTGGGGGGGGTCGCGGGGAGCTGTTTTTT.